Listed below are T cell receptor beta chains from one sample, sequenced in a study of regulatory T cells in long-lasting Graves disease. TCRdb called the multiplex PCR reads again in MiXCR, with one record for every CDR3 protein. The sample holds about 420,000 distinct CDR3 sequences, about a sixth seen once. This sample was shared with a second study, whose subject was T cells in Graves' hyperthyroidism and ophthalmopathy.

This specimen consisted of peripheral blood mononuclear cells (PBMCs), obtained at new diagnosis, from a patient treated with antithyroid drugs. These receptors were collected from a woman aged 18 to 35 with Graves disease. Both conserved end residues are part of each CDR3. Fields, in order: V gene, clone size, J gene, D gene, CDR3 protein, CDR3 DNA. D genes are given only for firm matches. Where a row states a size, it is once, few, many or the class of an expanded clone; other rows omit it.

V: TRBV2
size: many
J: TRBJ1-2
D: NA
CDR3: CASSEARVEGYTF
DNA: TGTGCCAGCAGTGAAGCGCGGGTTGAAGGCTACACCTTC

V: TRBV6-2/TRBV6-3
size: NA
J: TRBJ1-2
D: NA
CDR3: CASSYRGLDGYTF
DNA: TGTGCCAGCAGTTACAGGGGATTGGATGGCTACACCTTC

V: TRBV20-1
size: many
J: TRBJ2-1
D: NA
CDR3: CSARERGRDEQFF
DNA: TGCAGTGCTAGAGAACGGGGGCGCGATGAGCAGTTCTTC

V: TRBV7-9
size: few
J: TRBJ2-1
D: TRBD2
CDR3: CASSQRGGLAGESLPYNEQFF
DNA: TGTGCCAGCAGCCAACGGGGGGGACTAGCGGGAGAATCCCTACCATACAATGAGCAGTTCTTC

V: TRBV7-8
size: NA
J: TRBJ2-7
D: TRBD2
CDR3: CASSLFPSGSSYEQYF
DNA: TGTGCCAGCAGCTTATTTCCTAGCGGGAGCTCCTACGAGCAGTACTTC

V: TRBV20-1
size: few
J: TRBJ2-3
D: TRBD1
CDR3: CSAIGQGSTDTQYF
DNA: TGCAGTGCTATAGGACAGGGGAGTACAGATACGCAGTATTTT

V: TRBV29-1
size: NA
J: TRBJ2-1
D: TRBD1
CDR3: CSVVGTGLYNEQFF
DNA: TGCAGCGTTGTAGGGACAGGTTTATACAATGAGCAGTTCTTC

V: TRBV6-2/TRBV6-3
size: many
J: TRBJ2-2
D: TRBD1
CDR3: CASSAPDRVTGELFF
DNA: TGTGCCAGCAGCGCCCCGGACAGGGTCACCGGGGAGCTGTTTTTT

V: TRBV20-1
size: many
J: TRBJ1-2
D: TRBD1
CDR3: CSARGTGFDYGYTF
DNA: TGCAGTGCTAGGGGGACAGGATTTGACTATGGCTACACCTTC

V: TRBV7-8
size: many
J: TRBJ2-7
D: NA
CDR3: CASRFHPGLSYEQYF
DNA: TGTGCCAGCAGATTCCATCCGGGACTCTCCTACGAGCAGTACTTC

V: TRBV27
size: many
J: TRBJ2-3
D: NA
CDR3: CASFGGGTDTQYF
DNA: TGTGCCAGCTTCGGGGGTGGCACAGATACGCAGTATTTT

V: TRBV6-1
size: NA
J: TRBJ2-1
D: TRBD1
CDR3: CASSRQGDLFF
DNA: TGTGCCAGCAGTAGACAGGGGGACTTGTTCTTC

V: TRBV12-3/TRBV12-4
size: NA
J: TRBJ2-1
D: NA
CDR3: CASSLPLEQFF
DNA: TGTGCCAGCAGTTTGCCTCTTGAGCAGTTCTTC

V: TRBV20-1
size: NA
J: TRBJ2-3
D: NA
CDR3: CSAQQGSAADTQYF
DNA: TGCAGTGCTCAACAGGGTTCGGCGGCAGATACGCAGTATTTT

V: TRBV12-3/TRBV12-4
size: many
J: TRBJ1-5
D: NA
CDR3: CASSMMTTDYSNQPQHF
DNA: TGTGCCAGCAGCATGATGACCACGGATTATAGCAATCAGCCCCAGCATTTT

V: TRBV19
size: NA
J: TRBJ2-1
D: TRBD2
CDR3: CASSSRTSGRVNEQFF
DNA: TGTGCCAGTAGTAGCAGGACTAGCGGGAGAGTAAATGAGCAGTTCTTC

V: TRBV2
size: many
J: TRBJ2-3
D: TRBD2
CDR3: CAIPLLAETTDTQYF
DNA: TGTGCCATACCATTACTAGCGGAGACCACAGATACGCAGTATTTT

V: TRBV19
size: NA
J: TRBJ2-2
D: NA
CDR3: CASSIGGDTGELFF
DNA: TGTGCCAGTAGTATTGGGGGAGACACCGGGGAGCTGTTTTTT

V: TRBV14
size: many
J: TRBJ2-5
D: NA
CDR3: CASTATGETQYF
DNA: TGTGCCAGCACCGCCACGGGAGAGACCCAGTACTTC

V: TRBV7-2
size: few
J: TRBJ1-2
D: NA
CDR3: CASSQMAGDGYTF
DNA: TGTGCCAGCAGCCAAATGGCAGGGGATGGCTACACCTTC

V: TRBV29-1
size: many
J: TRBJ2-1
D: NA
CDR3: CSVLGGGRGDNEQFF
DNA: TGCAGCGTTTTGGGGGGCGGGAGAGGAGACAATGAGCAGTTCTTC

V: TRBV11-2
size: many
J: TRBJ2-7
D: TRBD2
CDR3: CASSTPLGTSGYEQYF
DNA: TGTGCCAGCAGCACCCCTTTGGGGACTAGCGGCTACGAGCAGTACTTC

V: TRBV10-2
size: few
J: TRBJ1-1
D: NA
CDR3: CASSDRQGSTEAFF
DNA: TGCGCCAGCAGTGACCGCCAGGGAAGCACTGAAGCTTTCTTT

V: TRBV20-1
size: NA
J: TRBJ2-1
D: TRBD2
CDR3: CSARDFASGTRPYNEQFF
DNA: TGCAGTGCTAGAGATTTTGCTTCCGGGACTAGACCTTACAATGAGCAGTTCTTC

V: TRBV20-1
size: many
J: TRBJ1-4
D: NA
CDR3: CSAQPRTDNTPNEKLFF
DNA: TGCAGTGCCCAACCCAGGACAGATAACACTCCTAATGAAAAACTGTTTTTT

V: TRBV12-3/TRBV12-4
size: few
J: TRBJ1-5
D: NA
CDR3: CASSLRQVGQPQHF
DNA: TGTGCCAGCAGTTTGCGGCAGGTTGGCCAGCCCCAGCATTTT

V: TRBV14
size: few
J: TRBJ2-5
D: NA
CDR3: CASSQPISMGRATQYF
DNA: TGTGCCAGCAGCCAACCGATTTCCATGGGTAGGGCGACCCAGTACTTC

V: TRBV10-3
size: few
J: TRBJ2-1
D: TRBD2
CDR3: CASQIAGGNEQFF
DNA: TGTGCCAGCCAAATTGCGGGAGGTAATGAGCAGTTCTTC

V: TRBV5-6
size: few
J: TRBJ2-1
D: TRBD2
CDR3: CASSVTGTRGVYEQFF
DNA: TGTGCCAGCAGCGTTACCGGGACTAGGGGTGTCTATGAGCAGTTCTTC

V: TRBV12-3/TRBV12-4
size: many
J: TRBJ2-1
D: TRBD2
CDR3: CASSTGTSSIGQFF
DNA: TGTGCCAGCAGCACCGGGACTAGCTCTATTGGGCAGTTCTTC

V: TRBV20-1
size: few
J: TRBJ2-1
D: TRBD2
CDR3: CSARAGTSPNWEQFF
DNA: TGCAGTGCTAGAGCTGGGACTAGCCCCAATTGGGAGCAGTTCTTC

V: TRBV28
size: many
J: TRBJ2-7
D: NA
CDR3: CASSLDGPEQYF
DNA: TGTGCCAGCAGTTTAGACGGACCCGAGCAGTACTTC

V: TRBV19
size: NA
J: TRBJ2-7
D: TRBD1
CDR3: CASSGQGVSYEQYF
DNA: TGTGCCAGTTCCGGACAGGGGGTTTCCTACGAGCAGTACTTC

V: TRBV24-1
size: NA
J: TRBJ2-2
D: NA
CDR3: CATSAGGASGELFF
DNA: TGTGCCACCAGTGCGGGGGGCGCGTCCGGGGAGCTGTTTTTT

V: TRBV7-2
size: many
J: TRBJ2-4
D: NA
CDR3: CASSSGQRLAKNIQYF
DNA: TGTGCCAGCAGCTCAGGGCAGAGACTGGCCAAAAACATTCAGTACTTC

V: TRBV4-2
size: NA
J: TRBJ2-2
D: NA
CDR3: CASSLGLNVNTGELFF
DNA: TGTGCCAGCAGCCTCGGACTAAACGTGAACACCGGGGAGCTGTTTTTT